The 22 T cell receptor beta chains listed next were all sequenced from one sample in a study of blood T cell repertoires in COVID-19. Generated by immunoSEQ multiplex PCR, the TCRdb table keeps only in-frame clones and is missing some. The table lists over 250,000 clones, over 75% of them singletons. Sample: PBMCs or T cells enriched from blood (not recorded which). The receptors come from a woman in her 30s who had recovered from COVID-19.

This clone was detected only once. The rearrangement links TRBV28 to TRBJ1-2; D gene unclear. CDR3 length: 15 residues. Trimming removed 7 bases at V and 10 bases at J, with 25 bases between. Germline V lookup: CDR1 MDHEN, CDR2 SYDVKM. CDR3 DNA: TGTGCCAGCATCCCCTTATCAGGTGGGCTGTCCTACTACACCTTC. As protein: CASIPLSGGLSYYTF.

V and J are TRBV5-4 and TRBJ2-7; TRBD1 agrees at 8 bases. The CDR3 extends over 15 amino acids. V was clipped by 0 bases and J by 3 bases; unmatched bases: 5. In germline, CDR1 is SGHNT, CDR2 YYREEE (reference sequence). The CDR3: CASSLVPGGFYEQYF. The DNA for the CDR3 is TGTGCCAGCAGCTTGGTACCAGGGGGCTTCTACGAGCAGTACTTC.

The CDR3 region has the DNA TGTGCCAGCAGCGCCGGGGGGTACGACACAGATACGCAGTATTTT. Protein product: CASSAGGYDTDTQYF. The gene calls are TRBV7-9 and TRBJ2-3; 7 bases line up with TRBD2. Looked up from germline, CDR1 is SEHNR and CDR2 is FQNEAQ (reference sequence). V shed 5 bases and J 2 bases; nucleotides not matched to a gene: 7. The CDR3 has 15 amino acids.

The rearrangement joins TRBV5-5 to TRBJ2-7; D is ambiguous. CDR3 length: 15 amino acids. Trimming took off 4 bases at V and 3 bases at J, with 17 bases between the two ends. Germline CDR1 SGHKS, CDR2 YYEKEE (reference sequence). The CDR3 DNA reads as TGTGCCAGCAGCCCCTACTGGGCGTCGGACTACGAGCAGTACTTC. Its translation: CASSPYWASDYEQYF.

This clone has more than one count but fewer than ten. The rearrangement uses TRBV2 and TRBJ2-7; D perhaps matches TRBD1 (7 bases). The CDR3 consists of 13 residues. V dropped 6 bases and J dropped 3 bases, with 12 bases sitting between them. The germline V gene has CDR1 SNHLY and CDR2 FYNNEI. The DNA of the CDR3 is TGTGCCAGCAGCGCGGGACAGAGCTACGAGCAGTACTTC. Its protein product is CASSAGQSYEQYF.

The V and J genes are TRBV28 and TRBJ1-5, with D possibly matching TRBD1 (5 bases). The ends were cut back, 3 bases at V and 7 bases at J, with 16 bases in the middle. Germline V gene lookup returns CDR1 MDHEN and CDR2 SYDVKM. The CDR3 consists of 15 residues. The CDR3 is CASSFGALSLQPQHF. In DNA form, the CDR3 reads TGTGCCAGCAGTTTTGGGGCCCTTAGCCTCCAGCCCCAGCATTTT.

The V and J genes are TRBV21-1 and TRBJ1-5. TRBV21-1 is shown as a pseudogene. CDR3 length equals 17 residues. CDR3 region: CASSKVARRGFNQPQHF. In nucleotides, the CDR3 is TGTGCCAGCAGCAAAGTAGCGAGGAGGGGATTCAATCAGCCCCAGCATTTT.

The J gene is TRBJ1-5, the V gene TRBV7-2; no definite D call. Per germline, CDR1 SGHTA and CDR2 FQGNSA. This CDR3 has 16 residues. Trimming took 2 bases from V and 1 from J, leaving 12 bases between them. CDR3 sequence: CASSLRVRGSNQPQHF. Here the CDR3 DNA reads TGTGCCAGCAGCTTACGGGTTCGAGGGAGCAATCAGCCCCAGCATTTT.

J is TRBJ2-5 and V is TRBV6-5; D is ambiguous. V shed 5 bases and J shed 7 bases, with 11 bases lying between them. Germline V gives CDR1 MNHEY, CDR2 SVGAGI. The CDR3 covers 12 residues. The CDR3 DNA is TGTGCCAGCAGTCCACTTGCTGGGACCCAGTACTTC. Its translation is CASSPLAGTQYF.

Only one count was recorded for this clone. This chain links TRBV27 with TRBJ1-5; 7 positions agree with TRBD1. Germline CDR1 reads MNHEY; CDR2 reads SMNVEV (reference sequence). There are 15 residues in the CDR3. The ends lost 3 bases at V and 0 bases at J; junction bases unmatched: 2. The CDR3 region is CASSLGQSSNQPQHF. The CDR3 coding sequence is TGTGCCAGCAGTTTGGGACAGAGTAGCAATCAGCCCCAGCATTTT.

V and J are TRBV5-1 and TRBJ2-4, with 7 bases lining up with TRBD1. The V gene end was trimmed by 4 bases and the J gene end by 9 bases; junction bases not matched to a gene: 10. The CDR3 consists of 14 residues. In germline, CDR1 is SGHRS, CDR2 YFSETQ. The CDR3 reads CASSPGPGGVIQYF. The DNA of the CDR3 is TGCGCCAGCAGCCCCGGGCCAGGGGGTGTCATTCAGTACTTC.

The rearrangement joins TRBV6-6 to TRBJ2-5; weak D call: TRBD1 (6 bases). The CDR3 sequence is 15 residues long. The V and J ends lost 5 bases and 5 bases respectively, with 18 bases between them. The germline gives CDR1 MNHNY, CDR2 SVGAGI (reference sequence). The CDR3 sequence: CASSNFGGVLETQYF. The CDR3 DNA is TGTGCCAGCAGTAATTTTGGGGGCGTCTTGGAGACCCAGTACTTC.

This chain connects TRBV6-6 to TRBJ2-5; 8 bases are shared with TRBD1. The CDR3 loop spans 15 amino acids. Germline V gene lookup returns CDR1 MNHNY and CDR2 SVGAGI (reference sequence). V trimming: 5 bases; J trimming: 0 bases; junction bases outside the gene matches: 5. CDR3 residues: CASSPQDRDQETQYF. The CDR3 DNA sequence: TGTGCCAGCAGTCCACAGGACAGGGACCAAGAGACCCAGTACTTC.

The rearrangement uses TRBV6-5 and TRBJ1-3; weak D call: TRBD1 (5 bases). CDR3 size: 15 residues. The germline CDR1 and CDR2 sequences are MNHEY and SVGAGI. V shed 7 bases and J shed 2 bases, with 15 bases lying between them. CDR3 sequence reads: CASTTAGDAGNTIYF. CDR3 DNA sequence: TGTGCCAGCACCACGGCGGGGGACGCTGGAAACACCATATATTTT.

Points on this clone: This CDR3 is also generated by other DNA sequences in the sample. The chain combines TRBV28 with TRBJ1-2; D uncertain. Looked up from germline, CDR1 is MDHEN and CDR2 is SYDVKM. Trimming stripped 3 bases from V and 5 bases from J, with 4 bases between. CDR3 size: 11 residues. The CDR3 reads CASSFLYGYTF. The CDR3 DNA is TGTGCCAGCAGTTTCCTATATGGCTACACCTTC.

The chain is built from TRBV6-5 and TRBJ2-7; 14 nucleotides line up with TRBD2. The CDR3 spans 14 residues. The ends lost 6 bases at V and 12 bases at J; junction bases unmatched: 10. Germline V gene data show CDR1 as MNHEY and CDR2 as SVGAGI. As DNA, the CDR3 is TGTGCCAGCAGCGGGGGACTAGCGGGAGAGGTATGGTACTTC. It is translated as CASSGGLAGEVWYF.

The chain links TRBV7-2 to TRBJ2-1; D is undetermined. The V end lost 5 bases, the J end lost 0 bases, and 20 bases lay between the germline ends. The CDR3 is 18 amino acids. CDR1 is SGHTA and CDR2 is FQGNSA in the germline V gene. The DNA for the CDR3 is TGTGCCAGCAGCGCAGTCCTGGCACGGGTCAGCTCCTACAATGAGCAGTTCTTC. This encodes CASSAVLARVSSYNEQFF.

The rearrangement links TRBV6-5 to TRBJ2-5; TRBD1 agrees at 8 bases. The CDR3 has 14 residues. With 2 bases clipped from V and 2 bases from J, the junction kept 1 base outside the gene matches. CDR1 MNHEY and CDR2 SVGAGI come from the germline V gene. For the CDR3, the DNA is TGTGCCAGCAGTTACAACAGGGGGCAAGAGACCCAGTACTTC. Translation gives CASSYNRGQETQYF.

The rearrangement joins TRBV6-5 to TRBJ2-2, with a tentative D call TRBD1 (5 bases). Trimming shortened V by 7 bases and J by 3 bases, and 15 bases separated the two germline ends. Germline lookup yields CDR1 MNHEY and CDR2 SVGAGI. The CDR3 has 15 residues. CDR3 loop: CASTYYRGDTGELFF. The CDR3 DNA is TGTGCCAGCACCTACTATAGGGGTGACACCGGGGAGCTGTTTTTT.

The chain recombines TRBV9 with TRBJ2-2; no definite D call. This CDR3 contains 14 residues. Germline CDR1 SGDLS, CDR2 YYNGEE. V was pared by 2 bases and J by 3 bases, with 8 bases between. The CDR3 DNA sequence: TGTGCCAGCAGCGTCAGATCGTACACCGGGGAGCTGTTTTTT. Amino acid sequence: CASSVRSYTGELFF.

The chain joins TRBV11-3 to TRBJ1-2; TRBD1 matches 9 bases. The J segment lost 4 bases and the V segment lost 5 bases, leaving 8 bases of the junction unmatched. The CDR3 runs to 15 residues. Germline assignment: CDR1 SGHNT and CDR2 YENEEA. CDR3 residues: CASSEPGQGVYGYTF. The CDR3 DNA sequence: TGTGCCAGCAGCGAACCGGGACAGGGTGTCTATGGCTACACCTTC.

The chain couples TRBV18 to TRBJ1-2; D is undetermined. The V gene's germline CDR1 is KGHSH and CDR2 LQKENI. CDR3 length: 15 residues. Trimming took 0 bases from V and 0 from J, leaving 8 bases between them. The CDR3 sequence is CASSPPIRANYGYTF. CDR3 nucleotides: TGTGCCAGCTCACCACCGATTCGCGCTAACTATGGCTACACCTTC.